Below, one T cell receptor (beta chain) is given with its context. This clonotype has at least ten counts. Its cognate antigen has yet to be identified. Within one base of it there is no much larger clone, and no base qualities were kept. The data derive from a study of T cell repertoires in cytomegalovirus infection (dated by TCRdb to about 2019). Regarding the complete study: The HLA type of each donor mattered for the analysis, because public TCR beta signatures pointed to carriage of CMV infection along with the matching HLA type.

TCRdb records Illumina HiSeq 1500 as the sequencer. TCRdb reran the public reads through fastp at Q25 and MiXCR, keeping productive beta chains. Rows merge per CDR3 protein into single entries with the most common DNA and genes. Across this sample there are 480,000 or so distinct CDR3 sequences, with 11% seen only once. The ten top clones hold roughly 10% of the sample. The research as a whole found: Carriers of CMV infection plus the relevant HLA type were discriminated by the cumulative frequency of public TCR beta family members in the study cohort and in an independent approximately 360-donor cohort. The ex vivo response was dominated by HLA-C-restricted CMV-specific TCR beta clonotypes, and the single most frequent clonotype in two of eight donors was supplied by these HLA-C-restricted clonotypes.

V is cut back by 2 bases and J by 0 bases, with 18 bases in the junction unmatched. From the cysteine up to the phenylalanine, the CDR3 has a length of 23 residues. Kept here is only the CDR3 DNA, which spans 69 bases and is read in frame from base 1. The germline V gene provides CDR1 SGHAT and CDR2 FQNNGV. This clonotype was sampled from a human donor in good health (CMV status not recorded). Some clones in this sample may be carry-over from other donors' samples. Sequenced input: PBMCs. The chain employs TRBV11-2 and TRBJ2-3; TRBD2 aligns with 15 central bases. The DNA reads as follows: TGTGCCAGCAGCTTAAGGAGACTCGCCGGGACTAGCGGGGGGCCATCTAGCACAGATACGCAGTATTTT. This yields the protein CASSLRRLAGTSGGPSSTDTQYF.